The 2 T cell receptor beta chains below come from one sample, sequenced in a study of CD8 T cells in ankylosing spondylitis. A single record per CDR3 protein comes from TCRdb applying MiXCR to the 5' RACE reads. The repertoire has around 130,000 distinct CDR3 sequences, over 15% of them found once; the top ten carry roughly 30%. These TCRs' antigens remain unknown. Findings and limits, study-wide: Within ankylosing spondylitis blood, a TCR beta motif made up of several highly homologous variants appeared to be characteristic.

What was sequenced was blood, either unsorted or a sorted T cell fraction (not recorded which). These receptors were obtained from a male donor with ankylosing spondylitis.

The rearrangement links TRBV19 to TRBJ1-5; D gene uncertain. Germline CDR1 and CDR2: LNHDA and SQIVND (reference sequence). V lost 1 base and J 7 bases, leaving 14 bases between the germline ends. This CDR3 is 15 amino acids long. CDR3 in DNA: TGTGCCAGTAGTATAGTGGGCACGGTGGGACAGCCCCAGCATTTT. The encoded protein is CASSIVGTVGQPQHF.

This clonotype was seen a handful of times. The chain couples TRBV3-1 to TRBJ2-1; tentatively, D is TRBD2 (6 bases). From germline, CDR1 is LGHDT and CDR2 YNNKEL (reference sequence). CDR3 length equals 19 residues. V was pared by 0 bases and J by 5 bases, with 23 bases between. The CDR3 DNA follows: TGTGCCAGCAGCCAAGATCCGCTCGCGGGATTGACGAGGGACAATGAGCAGTTCTTC. It is translated as CASSQDPLAGLTRDNEQFF.